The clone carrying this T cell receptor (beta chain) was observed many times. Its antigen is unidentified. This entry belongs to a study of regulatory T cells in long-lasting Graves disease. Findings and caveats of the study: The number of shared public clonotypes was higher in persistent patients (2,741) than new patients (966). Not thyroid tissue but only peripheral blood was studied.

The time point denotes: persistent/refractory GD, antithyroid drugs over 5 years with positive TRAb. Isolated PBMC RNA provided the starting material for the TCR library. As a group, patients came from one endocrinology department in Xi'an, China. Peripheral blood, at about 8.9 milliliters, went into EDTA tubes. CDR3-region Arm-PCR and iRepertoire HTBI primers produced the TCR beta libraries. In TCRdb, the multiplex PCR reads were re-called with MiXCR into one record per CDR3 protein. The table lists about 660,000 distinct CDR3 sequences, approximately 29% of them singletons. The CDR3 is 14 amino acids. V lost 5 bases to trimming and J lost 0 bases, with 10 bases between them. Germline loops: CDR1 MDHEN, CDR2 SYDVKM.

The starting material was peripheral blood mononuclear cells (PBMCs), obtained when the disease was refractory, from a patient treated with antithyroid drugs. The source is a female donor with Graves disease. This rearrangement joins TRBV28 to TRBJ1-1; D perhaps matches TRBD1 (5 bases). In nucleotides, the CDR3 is TGTGCCAGCAGTCCCTCGGGACTGAACACTGAAGCTTTCTTT. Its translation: CASSPSGLNTEAFF.